This T cell receptor (beta chain) was observed in a study of T cells after yellow fever vaccination. The CDR3 covers 14 residues. The germline CDR1 and CDR2 sequences are SGHRS and YFSETQ. V was cut by 4 bases and J by 0 bases, with 10 bases left in between. TCRdb called the 5' RACE reads again in MiXCR, with one record for every CDR3 protein. The sample lists about 350,000 distinct CDR3 sequences; 11% were seen once. Study-level results: Just a small share of clonotypes turned up in the CD4 compartment as well as the CD8 compartment. Re-detected after boosting: most primary clones, around 97% of CD4 and 75% to 90% of CD8.

Remarks on this clonotype: Its antigen is undetermined.

The chain joins TRBV5-1 to TRBJ1-1; weak D call: TRBD1 (6 bases). The sequences come from PBMCs, collected on the day of the first yellow fever vaccination. The sequence came from a man aged 18 to 29 who received the YFV17D yellow fever vaccine. CDR3 in DNA: TGCGCCAGCAGCGAGGACAGATTGAACACTGAAGCTTTCTTT. Amino acid sequence: CASSEDRLNTEAFF.